The following is a TCR beta chain sequence with its context. Germline CDR1 SGHRS, CDR2 YFSETQ. V trimming: 4 bases; J trimming: 2 bases; junction bases outside the gene matches: 6. The CDR3 has 15 amino acids. TCRdb re-derived calls from the 5' RACE reads in MiXCR, one entry per CDR3 protein. The sample lists about 55,000 distinct CDR3 sequences, approximately 17% occurring once. What was sequenced was naive CD4+ T cells sorted from blood. Indicated subset: naive CD4+ T cells, CD4+CD45RA+CD25-. The receptor comes from a female donor with breast cancer. The gene calls are TRBV5-1 and TRBJ1-5; the match to TRBD1 covers 7 bases. The DNA for the CDR3 is TGCGCCAGCAGCATAACAGGGGAAGGCAATCAGCCCCAGCATTTT. Protein: CASSITGEGNQPQHF.